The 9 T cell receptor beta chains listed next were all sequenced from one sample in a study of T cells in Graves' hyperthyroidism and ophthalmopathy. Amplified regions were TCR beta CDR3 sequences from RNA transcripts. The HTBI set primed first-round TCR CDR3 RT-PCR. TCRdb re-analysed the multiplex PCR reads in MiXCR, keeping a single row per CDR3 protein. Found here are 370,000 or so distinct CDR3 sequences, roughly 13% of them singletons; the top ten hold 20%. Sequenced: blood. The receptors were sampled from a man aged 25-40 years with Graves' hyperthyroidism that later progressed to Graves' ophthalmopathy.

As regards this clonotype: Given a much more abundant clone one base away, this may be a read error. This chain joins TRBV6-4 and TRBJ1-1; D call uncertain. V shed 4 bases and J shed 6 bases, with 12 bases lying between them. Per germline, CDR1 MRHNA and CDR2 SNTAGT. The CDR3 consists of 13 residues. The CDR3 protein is CASSVDVNAEAFF. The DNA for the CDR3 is TGTGCCAGCAGTGTTGACGTTAACGCTGAAGCTTTCTTT.

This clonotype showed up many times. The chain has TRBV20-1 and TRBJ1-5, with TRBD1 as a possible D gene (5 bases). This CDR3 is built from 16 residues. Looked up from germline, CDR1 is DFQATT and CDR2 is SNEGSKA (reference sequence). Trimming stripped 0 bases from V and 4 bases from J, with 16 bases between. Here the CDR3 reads CSARDLRQGGNQPQHF. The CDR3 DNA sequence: TGCAGTGCTAGAGATCTTAGGCAGGGAGGAAATCAGCCCCAGCATTTT.

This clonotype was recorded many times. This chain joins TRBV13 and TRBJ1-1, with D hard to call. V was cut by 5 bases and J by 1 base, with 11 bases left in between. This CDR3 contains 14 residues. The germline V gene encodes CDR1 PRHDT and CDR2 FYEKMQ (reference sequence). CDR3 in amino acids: CASSPGLGNTEAFF. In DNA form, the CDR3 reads TGTGCCAGCAGCCCAGGACTGGGGAACACTGAAGCTTTCTTT.

The CDR3 sequence: CASSFHRDKTYEQYF. Written as DNA, the CDR3 is TGTGCCAGCAGCTTTCACCGGGACAAAACCTACGAGCAGTACTTC. The chain couples TRBV7-9 to TRBJ2-7; possible D gene TRBD1, 6 bases. CDR1 is SEHNR and CDR2 is FQNEAQ in the germline V gene (reference sequence). The CDR3 sequence is 15 residues long. Trimming cost V 3 bases and J 2 bases, with 14 bases left between them.

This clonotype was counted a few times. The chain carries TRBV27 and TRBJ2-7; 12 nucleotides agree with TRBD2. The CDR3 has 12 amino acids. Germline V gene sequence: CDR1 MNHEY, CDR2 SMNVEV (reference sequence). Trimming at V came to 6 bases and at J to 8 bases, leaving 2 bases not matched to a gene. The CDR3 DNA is TGTGCCAGCAGCGGGACTAGCGGGCAGCAGTACTTC. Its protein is CASSGTSGQQYF.

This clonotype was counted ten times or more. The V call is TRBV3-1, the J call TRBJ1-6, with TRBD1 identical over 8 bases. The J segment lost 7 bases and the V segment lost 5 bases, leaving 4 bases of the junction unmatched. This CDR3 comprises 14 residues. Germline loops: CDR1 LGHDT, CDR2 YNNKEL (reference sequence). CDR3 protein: CASSTGTGNSPLHF. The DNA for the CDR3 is TGTGCCAGCAGCACCGGGACAGGCAATTCACCCCTCCACTTT.

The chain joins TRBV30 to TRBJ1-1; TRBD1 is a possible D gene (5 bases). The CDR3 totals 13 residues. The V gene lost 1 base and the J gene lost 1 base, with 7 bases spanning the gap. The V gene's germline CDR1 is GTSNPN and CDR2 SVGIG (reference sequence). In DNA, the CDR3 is TGTGCCTGGAGTGCCGACAGGAACACTGAAGCTTTCTTT. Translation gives CAWSADRNTEAFF.

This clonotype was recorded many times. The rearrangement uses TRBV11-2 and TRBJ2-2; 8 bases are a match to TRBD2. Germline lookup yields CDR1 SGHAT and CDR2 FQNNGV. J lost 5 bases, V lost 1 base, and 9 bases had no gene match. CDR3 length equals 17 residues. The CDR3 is CASSLGHRGGRTGELFF. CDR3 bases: TGTGCCAGCAGCTTAGGACATCGGGGGGGCCGGACCGGGGAGCTGTTTTTT.

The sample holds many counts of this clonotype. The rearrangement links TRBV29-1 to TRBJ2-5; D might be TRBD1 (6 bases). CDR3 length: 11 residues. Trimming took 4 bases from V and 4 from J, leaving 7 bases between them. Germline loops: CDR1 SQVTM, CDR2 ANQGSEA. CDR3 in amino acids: CSVARGETQYF. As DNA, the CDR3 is TGCAGCGTTGCCAGGGGAGAGACCCAGTACTTC.